Each of the 10 T cell receptor beta chains below was sequenced from the same sample in a study of cytomegalovirus exposure and HLA in healthy donors. Primers: 60 Vbeta forward and 13 Jbeta reverse. The data were produced by immunoSEQ multiplex PCR, yet TCRdb's version contains in-frame clones alone and is incomplete. In the table there are under 170,000 clones, about four fifths of which are singletons. Specimen: PBMCs. All receptors derive from a man between 45 and 60 years old in good health and CMV-seropositive.

The chain joins TRBV6-1 to TRBJ1-5, with 9 positions matching TRBD1. CDR1 is MNHNS, CDR2 SASEGT, per germline. The J segment lost 6 bases and the V segment lost 4 bases, leaving 7 bases of the junction unmatched. This CDR3 is 15 amino acids long. CDR3 DNA sequence: TGTGCCAGCAGTGTGGGGACAGGGCTCGGTCAGCCCCAGCATTTT. It specifies CASSVGTGLGQPQHF.

This clone was detected only a few times. This chain uses TRBV28 with TRBJ2-2; perhaps TRBD1 as D (6 bases). Germline CDR1 reads MDHEN; CDR2 reads SYDVKM. Trimming took 4 bases from V and 4 from J, leaving 7 bases between them. The CDR3 consists of 13 residues. In DNA, the CDR3 is TGTGCCAGCAGTTGGACAGTCACCGGGGAGCTGTTTTTT. It specifies CASSWTVTGELFF.

This clone was detected only a few times. The chain couples TRBV30 to TRBJ1-2, with D perhaps matching TRBD1 (5 bases). The CDR3 runs to 13 residues. Trimming removed 4 bases at V and 4 bases at J, with 13 bases between. The V gene's germline CDR1 is GTSNPN and CDR2 SVGIG (reference sequence). The CDR3 nucleotides are TGTGCCTGGATACAGGCTGGTTTCTATGGCTACACCTTC. Its translation is CAWIQAGFYGYTF.

The chain uses TRBV6-5 and TRBJ1-2; D gene uncertain. Per germline, CDR1 MNHEY and CDR2 SVGAGI. The CDR3 spans 15 residues. V lost 6 bases and J 4 bases, leaving 18 bases between the germline ends. CDR3 region: CASSQVRPQIYGYTF. CDR3 DNA: TGTGCCAGCAGCCAGGTTAGGCCCCAGATCTATGGCTACACCTTC.

This chain uses TRBV27 with TRBJ2-3, with 7 nucleotides matching TRBD2. The germline gives CDR1 MNHEY, CDR2 SMNVEV (reference sequence). The CDR3 is made up of 16 amino acids. The trim removed 1 base at V and 3 bases at J, leaving 7 bases unmatched. The CDR3 protein is CASSLLAGAGTDTQYF. CDR3 nucleotides: TGTGCCAGCAGTTTATTGGCGGGAGCGGGTACAGATACGCAGTATTTT.

The rearrangement uses TRBV13 and TRBJ1-2, with 9 bases aligning to TRBD1. J gave up 3 bases and V 8 bases, and 13 bases lay outside the gene matches. Per germline, CDR1 PRHDT and CDR2 FYEKMQ (reference sequence). The CDR3 is 16 amino acids. CDR3 in DNA: TGTGCCAGCGGCCTAGGGACAGGGACACAATACTATGGCTACACCTTC. Translated: CASGLGTGTQYYGYTF.

The V gene is TRBV5-1, the J gene TRBJ2-5; the D gene is possibly TRBD2 (5 bases). This CDR3 spans 14 amino acids. V was trimmed by 0 bases and J by 3 bases, leaving 9 bases between them. CDR1 is SGHRS and CDR2 is YFSETQ in the germline V gene. The CDR3 DNA reads TGCGCCAGCAGCTTGGTAGGGAGTGAAGAGACCCAGTACTTC. It is translated as CASSLVGSEETQYF.

This rearrangement joins TRBV7-6 to TRBJ1-2; tentative D call: TRBD1 (6 bases). Germline CDR1 and CDR2: SGHVS and FNYEAQ. Between the trimmed V and J ends, which lost 5 bases and 7 bases, there was a span of 29 bases. The CDR3 runs to 18 residues. The CDR3 reads CASSPDAGARALFSGYTF. The CDR3 DNA sequence: TGTGCCAGCAGCCCCGACGCAGGGGCTAGGGCGCTATTCTCTGGCTACACCTTC.

This rearrangement joins TRBV5-4 to TRBJ1-3; no clear D. Germline CDR1 and CDR2: SGHNT and YYREEE (reference sequence). V was pared by 3 bases and J by 0 bases, with 10 bases between. The CDR3 spans 15 residues. The DNA of the CDR3 is TGTGCCAGCAGCTCCATCGAAGCCTCTGGAAACACCATATATTTT. It translates to CASSSIEASGNTIYF.

The chain combines TRBV30 with TRBJ1-1, with a tentative D call TRBD1 (6 bases). This CDR3 has 14 amino acids. The germline V gene has CDR1 GTSNPN and CDR2 SVGIG (reference sequence). V shed 0 bases and J shed 4 bases, with 12 bases lying between them. The chain's CDR3 is CAWSVRGARTEAFF. CDR3 nucleotide sequence: TGTGCCTGGAGTGTACGGGGGGCGCGCACTGAAGCTTTCTTT.